This T cell receptor beta chain was recovered during a study of vaccination and CD4 T cells after COVID-19. Study-level background: There were two doses of either BNT162b2 or mRNA-1273 vaccine given to participants.

The CDR3 has 16 amino acids. The ends were cut back, 0 bases at V and 0 bases at J, with 10 bases in the middle. The germline gives CDR1 KGHDR, CDR2 SFDVKD. Only a few counts were recorded for this clonotype. Its antigen is currently unknown. CD4+ T cells that had been cultured provided DNA sequenced with the Oncomine TCR Beta short-read assay. MiXCR, run by TCRdb on the PCR reads, gives a single entry per CDR3 protein. The sample includes about 19,000 distinct CDR3 sequences, around two fifths of them seen just once. Specified treatment: approximately 10-day PBMC culture with coronavirus spike peptide pools or control peptides (ViraFEST assay).

Specimen: CD4+ T cells from blood, cultured in vitro, collected after SARS-CoV-2 vaccination. This sequence joins TRBV24-1 and TRBJ2-5; a possible D gene is TRBD2 (5 bases). This clonotype was sampled from a human donor who had recovered from COVID-19. CDR3: CATSDLTSGNQETQYF. The CDR3 DNA follows: TGTGCCACCAGTGATTTGACTAGTGGAAACCAAGAGACCCAGTACTTC.